The 9 T cell receptor beta chains given below trace back to one sample, sequenced in a study of T cells in Graves' hyperthyroidism and ophthalmopathy. Amplification of TCR beta CDR3 regions was performed using RNA transcripts as template. Initially, a first-round RT-PCR of the TCR CDR3 employed the HTBI primer set. TCRdb passed the multiplex PCR reads through MiXCR, listing each CDR3 protein once. The table lists around 290,000 distinct CDR3 sequences, roughly 13% of them singletons. Sequencing input: blood. All receptors come from a woman aged 25 to 39 with Graves' hyperthyroidism that later progressed to Graves' ophthalmopathy.

V is TRBV6-2 or TRBV6-3 and J is TRBJ2-2; TRBD1 matches 7 bases. After removal of 0 bases from V and 4 bases from J, the junction contained 5 bases not matched to a gene. Germline values: CDR1 MNHEY, CDR2 SVGEGT. The CDR3 sequence is 16 residues long. The CDR3 region has the DNA TGTGCCAGCAGTTACTCCAGGGACAGTCGCACCGGGGAGCTGTTTTTT. This translates into CASSYSRDSRTGELFF.

This clonotype was detected ten times or more. The genes are TRBV20-1 and TRBJ2-7; D call uncertain. Trimming shortened V by 2 bases and J by 6 bases, and 20 bases separated the two germline ends. Germline CDR1 is DFQATT and CDR2 is SNEGSKA (reference sequence). The CDR3 is 15 residues long. In DNA, the CDR3 is TGCAGTGCTAGAACAACCCCGGACCAAAGCTCCGAGCAGTACTTC. This codes for CSARTTPDQSSEQYF.

The chain combines TRBV20-1 with TRBJ2-3, with a tentative D call TRBD1 (6 bases). Trimming removed 1 base from V and 2 bases from J, with 34 bases in between. The CDR3 length is 22 residues. The germline CDR1 and CDR2 sequences are DFQATT and SNEGSKA (reference sequence). The CDR3 protein is CSARGHEGRGINGTLTTDTQYF. In DNA, the CDR3 is TGCAGTGCTAGAGGACACGAGGGCAGGGGCATAAACGGGACCTTAACCACAGATACGCAGTATTTT.

The genes are TRBV24-1 and TRBJ2-5; 8 bases map to TRBD1. This CDR3 has 13 amino acids. Germline CDR1 reads KGHDR; CDR2 reads SFDVKD. J was trimmed by 5 bases and V by 7 bases; bases with no gene match: 5. Here the CDR3 DNA reads TGTGCCACCAGACAGGGGGTAGGGGAGACCCAGTACTTC. This sequence encodes CATRQGVGETQYF.

This clonotype was counted ten times or more. The chain joins TRBV7-8 to TRBJ2-1, with TRBD2 matching over 10 bases. The CDR3 sequence is 16 residues long. Trimming removed 6 bases from V and 1 base from J; junction bases left unmatched: 6. Germline values: CDR1 SGHVS, CDR2 FQNEAQ. DNA for the CDR3: TGTGCCAGCAGGGATAGCGGGAGGTTATCCTACAATGAGCAGTTCTTC. It encodes CASRDSGRLSYNEQFF.

This clonotype was seen a handful of times. This sequence joins TRBV3-1 and TRBJ2-1; 13 bases match TRBD2. Germline CDR1 is LGHDT and CDR2 is YNNKEL (reference sequence). The CDR3 is made up of 17 amino acids. V was clipped by 1 base and J by 7 bases; unmatched bases: 7. The CDR3: CASSQALAGGYWNEQFF. The CDR3, as DNA: TGTGCCAGCAGCCAAGCACTAGCGGGAGGGTATTGGAATGAGCAGTTCTTC.

This chain links TRBV9 with TRBJ2-2, with D possibly being TRBD2 (6 bases). V was shortened by 7 bases and J by 8 bases, with 18 bases between the two germline ends. Germline-derived CDR1 and CDR2 are SGDLS and YYNGEE. The CDR3 totals 14 residues. The CDR3 region has the DNA TGTGCCAGCGGGGACTCCTCGGGAAGAGGGGAGCTGTTTTTT. Translated, it gives CASGDSSGRGELFF.

A remark on this clonotype: Because the CDR3 is missing its conserved closing phenylalanine or tryptophan, this is likely a read error. The chain combines TRBV4-3 with TRBJ1-1; D is unclear. Germline V CDR1 and CDR2: LGHNA, YSLEER. The CDR3 contains 13 residues. Trimming left V 4 bases short and J 0 bases short, with 6 bases between. CDR3 sequence reads: CASSPTVNTEAFL. The CDR3 coding sequence is TGCGCCAGCAGCCCGACGGTGAACACTGAAGCTTTCCTT.

This chain joins TRBV19 and TRBJ2-2; unclear D gene. Germline lookup yields CDR1 LNHDA and CDR2 SQIVND (reference sequence). This CDR3 region has 11 residues. V was shortened by 5 bases and J by 5 bases, with 3 bases between the two germline ends. CDR3 in amino acids: CASSETGELFF. The CDR3 DNA reads as TGTGCCAGTAGTGAGACCGGGGAGCTGTTTTTT.